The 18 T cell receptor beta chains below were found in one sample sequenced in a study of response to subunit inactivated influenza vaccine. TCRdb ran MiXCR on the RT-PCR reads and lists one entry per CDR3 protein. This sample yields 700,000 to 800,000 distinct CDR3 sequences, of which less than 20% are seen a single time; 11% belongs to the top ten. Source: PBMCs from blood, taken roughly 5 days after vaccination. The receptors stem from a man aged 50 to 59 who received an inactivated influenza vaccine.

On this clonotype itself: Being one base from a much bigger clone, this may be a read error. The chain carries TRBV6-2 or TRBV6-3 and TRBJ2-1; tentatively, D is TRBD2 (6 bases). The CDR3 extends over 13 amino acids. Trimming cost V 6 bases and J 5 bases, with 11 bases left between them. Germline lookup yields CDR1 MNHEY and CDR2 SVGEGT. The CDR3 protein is CASSSRRDNEQFF. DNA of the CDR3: TGTGCCAGCAGCTCCCGGAGGGACAATGAGCAGTTCTTC.

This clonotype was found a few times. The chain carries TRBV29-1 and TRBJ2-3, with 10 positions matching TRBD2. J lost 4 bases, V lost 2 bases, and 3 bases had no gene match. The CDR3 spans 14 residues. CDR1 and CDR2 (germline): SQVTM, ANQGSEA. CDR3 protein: CSVEIAGGADTQYF. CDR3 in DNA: TGCAGCGTTGAAATAGCGGGGGGAGCAGATACGCAGTATTTT.

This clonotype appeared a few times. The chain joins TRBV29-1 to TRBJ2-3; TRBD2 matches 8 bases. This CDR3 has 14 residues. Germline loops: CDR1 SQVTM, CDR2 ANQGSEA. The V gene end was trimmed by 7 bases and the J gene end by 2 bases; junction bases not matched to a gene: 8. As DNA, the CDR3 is TGCAGCGGAGAGACTAGCGACCACACAGATACGCAGTATTTT. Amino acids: CSGETSDHTDTQYF.

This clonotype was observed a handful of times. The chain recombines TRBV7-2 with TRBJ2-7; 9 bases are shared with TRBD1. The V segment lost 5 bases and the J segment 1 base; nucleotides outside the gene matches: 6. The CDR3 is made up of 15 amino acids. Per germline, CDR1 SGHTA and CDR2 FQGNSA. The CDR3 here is CASSPSGTGSYEQYF. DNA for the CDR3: TGTGCCAGCAGCCCGAGTGGGACAGGGTCCTACGAGCAGTACTTC.

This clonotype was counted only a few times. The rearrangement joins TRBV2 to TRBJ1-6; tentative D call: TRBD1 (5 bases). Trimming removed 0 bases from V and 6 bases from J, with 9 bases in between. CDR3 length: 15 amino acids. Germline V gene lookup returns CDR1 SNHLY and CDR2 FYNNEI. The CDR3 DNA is TGTGCCAGCAGTGAAGCTCAGGGTACTAATTCACCCCTCCACTTT. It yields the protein CASSEAQGTNSPLHF.

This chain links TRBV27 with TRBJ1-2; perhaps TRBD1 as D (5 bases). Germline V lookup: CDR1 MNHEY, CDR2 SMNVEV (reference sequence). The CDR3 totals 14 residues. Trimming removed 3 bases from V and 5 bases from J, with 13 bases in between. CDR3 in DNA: TGTGCCAGCAGTTTCGGGGCCTCTCCGTATGGCTACACCTTC. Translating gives CASSFGASPYGYTF.

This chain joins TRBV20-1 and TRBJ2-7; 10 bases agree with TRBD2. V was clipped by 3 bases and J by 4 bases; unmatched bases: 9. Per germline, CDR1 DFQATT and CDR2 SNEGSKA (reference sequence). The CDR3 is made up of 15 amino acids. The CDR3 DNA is TGCAGTGCTAGGGACAGGACTAGCGGAATATACGAGCAGTACTTC. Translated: CSARDRTSGIYEQYF.

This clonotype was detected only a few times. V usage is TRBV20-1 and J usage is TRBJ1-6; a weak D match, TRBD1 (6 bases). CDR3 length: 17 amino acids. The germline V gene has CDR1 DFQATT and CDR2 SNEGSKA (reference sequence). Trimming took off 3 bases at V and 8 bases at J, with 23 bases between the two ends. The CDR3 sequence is CSARMRKAGVSYSPLHF. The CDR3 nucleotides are TGCAGTGCTAGGATGCGGAAGGCAGGGGTTTCGTATTCACCCCTCCACTTT.

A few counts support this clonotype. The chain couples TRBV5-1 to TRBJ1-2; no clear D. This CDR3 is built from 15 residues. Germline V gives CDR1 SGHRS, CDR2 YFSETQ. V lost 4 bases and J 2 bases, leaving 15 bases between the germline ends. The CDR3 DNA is TGCGCCAGCAGCAGATTGTCGGGCAGCAACTATGGCTACACCTTC. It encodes CASSRLSGSNYGYTF.

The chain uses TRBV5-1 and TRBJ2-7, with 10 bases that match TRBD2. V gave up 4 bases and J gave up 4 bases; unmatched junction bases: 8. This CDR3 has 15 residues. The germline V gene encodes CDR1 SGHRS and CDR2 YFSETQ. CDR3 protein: CASSGSSGSNYEQYF. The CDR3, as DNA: TGCGCCAGCAGCGGCTCTAGCGGGAGCAATTACGAGCAGTACTTC.

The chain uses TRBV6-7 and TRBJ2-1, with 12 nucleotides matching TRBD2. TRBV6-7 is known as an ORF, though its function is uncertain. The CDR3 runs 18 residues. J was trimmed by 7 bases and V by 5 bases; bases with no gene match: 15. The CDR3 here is CASSGPGTSGPPANEQFF. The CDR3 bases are TGTGCCAGCAGTGGCCCCGGGACTAGCGGGCCCCCCGCAAATGAGCAGTTCTTC.

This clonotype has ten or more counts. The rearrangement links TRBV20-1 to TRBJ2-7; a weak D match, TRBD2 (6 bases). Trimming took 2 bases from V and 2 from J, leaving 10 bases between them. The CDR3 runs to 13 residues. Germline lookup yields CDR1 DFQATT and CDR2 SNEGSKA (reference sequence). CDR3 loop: CSARRESAYEQYF. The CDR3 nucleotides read TGCAGTGCTAGACGGGAGTCGGCCTACGAGCAGTACTTC.

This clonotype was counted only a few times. The CDR3 nucleotides read TGTGCCACCAGTGACATAGGGTTGCGAAATGAGCAGTTCTTC. Translating it yields CATSDIGLRNEQFF. The genes are TRBV24-1 and TRBJ2-1; D ambiguous. The germline CDR1 and CDR2 sequences are KGHDR and SFDVKD. CDR3 size: 14 residues. V shed 4 bases and J shed 7 bases, with 13 bases lying between them.

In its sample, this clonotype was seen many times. This chain's CDR3 is CASSRGGGNTIYF. CDR3 nucleotide sequence: TGTGCCAGCAGCCGGGGTGGTGGAAACACCATATATTTT. The chain couples TRBV6-6 to TRBJ1-3; D not certain. Germline V gene sequence: CDR1 MNHNY, CDR2 SVGAGI (reference sequence). Trimming removed 6 bases from V and 3 bases from J, with 9 bases in between. This CDR3 is built from 13 residues.

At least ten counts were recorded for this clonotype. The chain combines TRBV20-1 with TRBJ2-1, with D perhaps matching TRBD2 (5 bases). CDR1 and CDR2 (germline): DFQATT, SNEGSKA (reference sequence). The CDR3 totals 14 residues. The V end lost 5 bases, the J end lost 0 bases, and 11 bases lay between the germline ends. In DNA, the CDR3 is TGCAGTGCTCCCTCGGGGAGCTCCTACAATGAGCAGTTCTTC. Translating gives CSAPSGSSYNEQFF.

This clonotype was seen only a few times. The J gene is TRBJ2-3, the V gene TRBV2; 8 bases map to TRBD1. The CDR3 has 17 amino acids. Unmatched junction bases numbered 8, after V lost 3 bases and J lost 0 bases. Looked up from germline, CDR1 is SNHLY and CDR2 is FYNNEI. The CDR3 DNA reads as TGTGCCAGCAGTGATACCGGGACAGGCAAGAGCACAGATACGCAGTATTTT. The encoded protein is CASSDTGTGKSTDTQYF.

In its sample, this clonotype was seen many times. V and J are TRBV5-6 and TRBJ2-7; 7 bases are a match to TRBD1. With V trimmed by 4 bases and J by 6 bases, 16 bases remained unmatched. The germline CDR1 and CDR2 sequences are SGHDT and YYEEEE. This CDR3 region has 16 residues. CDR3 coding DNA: TGTGCCAGCAGCCCAGACAGGGCCTACGTTATATCCGAGCAGTACTTC. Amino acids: CASSPDRAYVISEQYF.

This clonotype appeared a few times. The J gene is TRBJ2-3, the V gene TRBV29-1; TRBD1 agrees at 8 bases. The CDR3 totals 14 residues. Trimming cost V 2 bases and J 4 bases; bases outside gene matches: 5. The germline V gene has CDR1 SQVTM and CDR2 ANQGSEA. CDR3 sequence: CSVETTGDPDTQYF. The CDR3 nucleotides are TGCAGCGTTGAAACGACAGGGGACCCAGATACGCAGTATTTT.